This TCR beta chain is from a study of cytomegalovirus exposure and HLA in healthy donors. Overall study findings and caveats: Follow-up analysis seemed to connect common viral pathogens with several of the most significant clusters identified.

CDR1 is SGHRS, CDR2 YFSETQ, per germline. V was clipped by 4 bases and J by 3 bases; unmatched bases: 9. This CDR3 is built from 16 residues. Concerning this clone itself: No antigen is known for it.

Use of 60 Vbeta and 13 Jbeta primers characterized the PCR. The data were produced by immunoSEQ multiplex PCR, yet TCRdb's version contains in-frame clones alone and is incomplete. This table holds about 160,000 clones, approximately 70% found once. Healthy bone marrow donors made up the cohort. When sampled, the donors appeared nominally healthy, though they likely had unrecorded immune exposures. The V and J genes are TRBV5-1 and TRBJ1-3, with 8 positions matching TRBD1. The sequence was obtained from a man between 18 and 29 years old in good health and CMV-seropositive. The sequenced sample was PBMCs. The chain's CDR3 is CASSPDGQGGGNTIYF. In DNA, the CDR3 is TGCGCCAGCAGCCCTGATGGACAGGGCGGTGGAAACACCATATATTTT.